This T cell receptor (beta chain) was recovered during a study of shared clonotypes between healthy human individuals. In the naive CD8 group, cells lacked CD45RO and were positively selected for CCR7, so terminally differentiated effector memory CD45RA+ cells were left out. Germline V gives CDR1 SGDLS, CDR2 YYNGEE. The germline V and J ends were trimmed by 4 bases and 2 bases, with 12 bases remaining between them. The CDR3 sequence is 15 residues long. Replicate PCRs for sorted subsets used approximately 190 ng DNA; this equaled tens of thousands of T cell genomes. Authors' analysis steps: ImmunoSEQ only sent back junction sequences with no quality scores, so filtering was done differently. Only in-frame clones appear in the TCRdb table, and some are missing; sequencing was by immunoSEQ multiplex PCR. V, J and clone size reflect that table, while D and trimming were determined from the DNA. The sample has hundreds of thousands of clones, approximately 95% seen once.

This sequence joins TRBV9 and TRBJ2-2; TRBD2 might be the D (6 bases). The specimen sequenced was naive CD8+ T cells sorted from blood. This receptor was identified in a woman aged 25 to 39 in good health. DNA for the CDR3: TGTGCCAGCAGCTCGCTTAGCGGAAACACCGGGGAGCTGTTTTTT. This encodes CASSSLSGNTGELFF.